The present entry profiles one TCR beta chain with its context. This CDR3 has 16 residues. CDR1 and CDR2 from the germline V gene are SGHRS and YFSETQ. Losses at the gene ends were 4 bases for V and 2 bases for J; bases not matched to a gene: 6. The authors reverse transcribed about 0.5 to 1 ug RNA with random hexamers. Using its own MiXCR run on the immunoSEQ multiplex PCR reads, TCRdb lists one record per CDR3 protein. This sample yields some 180,000 distinct CDR3 sequences, of which about 94% are seen a single time; 0.1% belongs to the top ten. The sample belongs to a study of CD8 T cells in Susac syndrome.

The sequencing input was CD4+ T cells from PBMCs. This chain joins TRBV5-1 and TRBJ2-5; 12 bases match TRBD2. The sequence derives from a human donor in good health. The CDR3 nucleotides are TGCGCCAGCAGCCCACCTAGCGGGGGGGCGCAAGAGACCCAGTACTTC. It codes for CASSPPSGGAQETQYF.